The clone carrying this T cell receptor beta chain was observed a single time. This entry comes from a study of technical replicates of blood from several donors. Sequencing was performed with immunoSEQ multiplex PCR; in TCRdb, only in-frame clones are kept and a portion is missing. The data contain about 82,000 clones, roughly 91% of them singletons. Germline assignment: CDR1 SGHRS and CDR2 YFSETQ. This CDR3 comprises 15 residues. Losses at the gene ends were 4 bases for V and 3 bases for J; bases not matched to a gene: 9. The J gene is TRBJ2-7, the V gene TRBV5-1, with 8 bases fitting TRBD2. Sequencing was performed on T cells isolated from PBMCs. This TCR was recovered from a human donor in good health. The CDR3 coding sequence is TGCGCCAGCAGCCCGTTAGATACTAGCGGCTACGAGCAGTACTTC. Protein product: CASSPLDTSGYEQYF.